The clone carrying this T cell receptor beta chain was recorded a few times. The antigen remains unidentified. This sample is part of a study of radiotherapy plus CTLA-4 blockade in lung cancer. Study-level results: Researchers report tumor-derived TCR clones expanding in blood after radiotherapy plus ipilimumab.

Chemo-refractory metastatic non-small-cell lung cancer patients were treated with focal radiation plus CTLA-4 blockade with ipilimumab. The CDR3 consists of 13 residues. CDR1 is MDHEN, CDR2 SYDVKM, per germline. V was shortened by 5 bases and J by 3 bases, with 8 bases between the two germline ends. The protocol was immunoSEQ multiplex PCR, while the TCRdb copy is restricted to in-frame clones and leaves out a portion. The top ten hold approximately 10% of the sample, which has 50,000 or so clones, 65% to 85% seen once. The TCR originated in a human donor with non-small cell lung cancer who had stable disease on radiotherapy plus ipilimumab. The sample consisted of peripheral blood, taken from a patient treated with radiotherapy plus ipilimumab. The chain combines TRBV28 with TRBJ1-3; D uncertain. This chain's CDR3 is CASSPSIGNTIYF. The CDR3 nucleotides read TGTGCCAGCAGTCCATCAATTGGAAACACCATATATTTT.